This T cell receptor beta chain was documented in a study of T cell changes during pregnancy in multiple sclerosis. Clones were sequenced by immunoSEQ multiplex PCR, and TCRdb holds only the in-frame ones, with some missing. The sample shows roughly 80,000 clones, 92% of them seen only once. Germline values: CDR1 LNHDA, CDR2 SQIVND (reference sequence). V lost 5 bases and J 5 bases, leaving 16 bases between the germline ends. The CDR3 totals 14 residues. The chain couples TRBV19 to TRBJ2-7, with no clear D. This TCR was sampled from a female donor with multiple sclerosis, enrolled in a pregnancy study. Sequenced here: peripheral blood, sampled before pregnancy. Here the CDR3 reads CASSPRPGPHEQYF. DNA for the CDR3: TGTGCCAGTAGTCCCCGGCCGGGTCCACACGAGCAGTACTTC.